What follows describes a single TCR beta chain. This entry is derived from a study of shared clonotypes between healthy human individuals. CDR3 length: 15 amino acids. The germline V gene encodes CDR1 SNHLY and CDR2 FYNNEI. V lost 1 base to trimming and J lost 7 bases; unmatched junction nucleotides: 5. The repertoire was sequenced with immunoSEQ multiplex PCR; TCRdb's copy has only in-frame clones and lacks some. The sample has some 2 million clones, roughly 96% seen once; the top ten hold more than 0.1%. This TCR was sampled from a man aged 18 to 30 in good health. The genes are TRBV2 and TRBJ1-2, with TRBD1 identical over 11 bases. Sequencing was performed on naive CD4+ T cells sorted from blood. Described subset: CD45RA+ positively selected. CDR3 DNA sequence: TGTGCCAGCAGTGAAGGGACAGGGGGCTGGGTTGGCTACACCTTC. Amino acid sequence: CASSEGTGGWVGYTF. Variable domain in full (rest from reference TRBV2 and TRBJ1-2): EPEVTQTPSHQVTQMGQEVILRCVPISNHLYFYWYRQILGQKVEFLVSFYNNEISEKSEIFDDQFSVERPDGSNFTLKIRSTKLEDSAMYFCASSEGTGGWVGYTFGSGTRLTVV.